A single sample gave rise to the 12 T cell receptor beta chains below, sequenced in a study of cytomegalovirus exposure and HLA in healthy donors. PCR used 60 Vbeta primers and 13 Jbeta primers. The repertoire was sequenced with immunoSEQ multiplex PCR; TCRdb's copy has only in-frame clones and lacks some. The sample consists of 150,000 to 200,000 clones, approximately 67% of them appearing once. Sequences were obtained from PBMCs. The receptor set was obtained from a man between 35 and 55 years old in good health and CMV-seronegative.

The V and J genes are TRBV5-1 and TRBJ1-1; 7 bases agree with TRBD1. V was pared by 4 bases and J by 2 bases, with 5 bases of the junction left unmatched. The CDR3 runs 14 residues. CDR1 and CDR2 from the germline V gene are SGHRS and YFSETQ. Written as DNA, the CDR3 is TGCGCCAGCAGCGTTGACAGGGTTAACACTGAAGCTTTCTTT. It is translated as CASSVDRVNTEAFF.

This clone was seen more than once but under ten times. The rearrangement joins TRBV5-1 to TRBJ2-2; TRBD1 might be the D (5 bases). The V end lost 0 bases, the J end lost 2 bases, and 11 bases lay between the germline ends. Germline loops: CDR1 SGHRS, CDR2 YFSETQ. CDR3 length: 16 amino acids. The CDR3 here is CASSLAGSGNTGELFF. The CDR3 DNA follows: TGCGCCAGCAGCTTGGCAGGGTCGGGCAACACCGGGGAGCTGTTTTTT.

The chain uses TRBV7-3 and TRBJ2-3, with TRBD2 identical over 11 bases. Germline V lookup: CDR1 SGHTA, CDR2 FQGTGA. The CDR3 loop spans 17 amino acids. The ends lost 4 bases at V and 2 bases at J; junction bases unmatched: 8. In DNA, the CDR3 is TGTGCCAGCAGCTCCCGGGGGACTAGCGGTTTCACAGATACGCAGTATTTT. Encoded protein: CASSSRGTSGFTDTQYF. The complete variable domain, with remaining parts taken from reference TRBV7-3 and TRBJ2-3, reads GAGVSQTPSNKVTEKGKYVELRCDPISGHTALYWYRQSLGQGPEFLIYFQGTGAADDSGLPNDRFFAVRPEGSVSTLKIQRTERGDSAVYLCASSSRGTSGFTDTQYFGPGTRLTVL.

The chain couples TRBV27 to TRBJ2-7, with 8 bases that match TRBD1. Germline lookup yields CDR1 MNHEY and CDR2 SMNVEV (reference sequence). The V gene end was trimmed by 6 bases and the J gene end by 3 bases; junction bases not matched to a gene: 10. CDR3 length equals 15 residues. CDR3 amino acids: CASSASTGALYEQYF. The DNA of the CDR3 is TGTGCCAGCAGCGCGTCGACAGGGGCTCTCTACGAGCAGTACTTC.

This chain links TRBV9 with TRBJ2-7, with 16 bases that match TRBD2. From germline, CDR1 is SGDLS and CDR2 YYNGEE. The V segment lost 2 bases and the J segment 0 bases; nucleotides outside the gene matches: 2. The CDR3 totals 17 residues. In DNA, the CDR3 is TGTGCCAGCAGCGTGGGGACTAGCGGGAGGGACTCCTACGAGCAGTACTTC. It is translated as CASSVGTSGRDSYEQYF.

The chain links TRBV2 to TRBJ2-7, with D possibly matching TRBD1 (5 bases). The CDR3 runs to 14 residues. V lost 4 bases to trimming and J lost 0 bases, with 10 bases between them. The V gene's germline CDR1 is SNHLY and CDR2 FYNNEI. The CDR3 spells CASSADSYSYEQYF. The CDR3 coding sequence is TGTGCCAGCAGTGCTGACAGCTACTCCTACGAGCAGTACTTC.

This clone was counted between two and nine times. The chain employs TRBV4-1 and TRBJ2-7; 9 bases are shared with TRBD2. This CDR3 region has 16 residues. The germline V gene has CDR1 MGHRA and CDR2 YSYEKL. Losses at the gene ends were 3 bases for V and 0 bases for J; bases not matched to a gene: 6. The CDR3 region is CASSQIAGVSSYEQYF. In DNA form, the CDR3 reads TGCGCCAGCAGCCAGATAGCGGGGGTAAGCTCCTACGAGCAGTACTTC.

The gene calls are TRBV4-3 and TRBJ1-4, with D maybe TRBD1 (5 bases). The V end lost 1 base, the J end lost 8 bases, and 17 bases lay between the germline ends. CDR3 length equals 16 residues. Germline V CDR1 and CDR2: LGHNA, YSLEER. The CDR3 is CASSQGPPAGREKLFF. Written as DNA, the CDR3 is TGCGCCAGCAGCCAAGGTCCTCCGGCGGGGCGGGAAAAACTGTTTTTT.

This rearrangement joins TRBV28 to TRBJ2-2; tentative D call: TRBD1 (6 bases). CDR3 length: 16 residues. V lost 4 bases, J lost 4 bases, and 16 bases lay in between. The germline CDR1 and CDR2 sequences are MDHEN and SYDVKM. CDR3 coding DNA: TGTGCCAGCAGTTCAGACAGGAGCTTGGGCACCGGGGAGCTGTTTTTT. It translates to CASSSDRSLGTGELFF.

This chain uses TRBV2 with TRBJ1-1; TRBD1 is a possible D gene (5 bases). The germline V and J ends were trimmed by 6 bases and 1 base, with 9 bases remaining between them. This CDR3 comprises 13 residues. Germline lookup yields CDR1 SNHLY and CDR2 FYNNEI. The CDR3 region is CASRDTQNTEAFF. The CDR3 DNA reads as TGTGCCAGCAGGGACACCCAGAACACTGAAGCTTTCTTT.

The CDR3 coding sequence is TGTGCCAGTACCCCACCGGGACAGGTCTATCAGCCCCAGCATTTT. It specifies CASTPPGQVYQPQHF. The V and J genes are TRBV19 and TRBJ1-5; 8 bases align to TRBD1. In germline, CDR1 is LNHDA, CDR2 SQIVND (reference sequence). The CDR3 is 15 amino acids. The V segment lost 7 bases and the J segment 5 bases; nucleotides outside the gene matches: 10.

The rearrangement links TRBV6-6 to TRBJ2-5; TRBD1 matches 10 bases. This CDR3 contains 15 residues. V trimming: 7 bases; J trimming: 3 bases; junction bases outside the gene matches: 8. Germline lookup yields CDR1 MNHNY and CDR2 SVGAGI (reference sequence). CDR3 in DNA: TGTGCCAGCACCCCCGGGACAGGGGCGGAAGAGACCCAGTACTTC. Its protein is CASTPGTGAEETQYF.